This is a list of T cell receptor beta chains from one sample in a study of blood T cell repertoires in COVID-19. The protocol was immunoSEQ multiplex PCR, while the TCRdb copy is restricted to in-frame clones and leaves out a portion. The sample has about 140,000 clones, 80% to 90% seen once; the top ten hold around 3%. Sequences were obtained from peripheral blood. Every receptor here comes from a man aged 60 to 69 with active or convalescent COVID-19. CDR3s include the opening cysteine and the closing phenylalanine or tryptophan. The order of the fields is V gene, J gene, clone size, D gene, CDR3 protein, CDR3 DNA. A D gene is named only where the DNA matches it firmly. Size tells how often a clone was seen (once, few, many) or the class of an expanded clone, and some rows leave it out.

>TRBV7-9|TRBJ1-1|-|-
CASSPLGGTEAFF
TGTGCCAGCAGCCCTCTCGGGGGGACTGAAGCTTTCTTT
>TRBV5-4|TRBJ2-3|-|TRBD2
CASSPRGLAGGPDTQYF
TGTGCCAGCAGTCCCCGGGGACTAGCGGGAGGGCCAGATACGCAGTATTTT
>TRBV2|TRBJ2-2|-|-
CASSPRAGYTGELFF
TGTGCCAGCAGCCCTCGGGCGGGGTACACCGGGGAGCTGTTTTTT
>TRBV5-5|TRBJ2-1|-|TRBD2
CASSPYAAGDYNEQFF
TGTGCCAGCAGCCCCTACGCAGCGGGAGACTACAATGAGCAGTTCTTC
>TRBV2|TRBJ2-1|-|TRBD2
CASRLAGGMDEQFF
TGTGCCAGCAGGCTAGCGGGAGGGATGGATGAGCAGTTCTTC
>TRBV21-1|TRBJ2-5|-|-
CASSKETEQETQYF
TGTGCCAGCAGCAAAGAGACAGAACAAGAGACCCAGTACTTC
>TRBV5-1|TRBJ1-1|once|TRBD1
CASSLDRGANTEAFF
TGCGCCAGCAGCCTCGACAGGGGGGCGAACACTGAAGCTTTCTTT
>TRBV28|TRBJ1-5|-|-
CASSLGGVTSNQPQHF
TGTGCCAGCAGTTTAGGGGGGGTCACCAGCAATCAGCCCCAGCATTTT
>TRBV5-4|TRBJ2-7|-|-
CASSLGGANEQYF
TGTGCCAGCAGCTTAGGGGGGGCGAACGAGCAGTACTTC
>TRBV6-4|TRBJ2-3|-|TRBD2
CASSQGLAVTDTQYF
TGTGCCAGCAGCCAGGGACTAGCGGTAACAGATACGCAGTATTTT
>TRBV30|TRBJ1-1|-|-
CAWTTGGTEAFF
TGTGCCTGGACCACCGGGGGTACTGAAGCTTTCTTT
>TRBV5-4|TRBJ2-1|-|-
CASTPSAENSYNEQFF
TGTGCCAGCACCCCGTCCGCGGAAAACTCCTACAATGAGCAGTTCTTC
>TRBV18|TRBJ2-7|-|TRBD1
CASSRTGHEQYF
TGTGCCAGCTCAAGGACAGGGCACGAGCAGTACTTC
>TRBV5-5|TRBJ2-5|-|-
CASSFNGGRETQYF
TGTGCCAGCAGCTTCAACGGGGGTCGGGAGACCCAGTACTTC
>TRBV18|TRBJ1-1|-|-
CASSGGGNTEAFF
TGTGCCAGCTCCGGGGGAGGGAACACTGAAGCTTTCTTT
>TRBV19|TRBJ2-7|-|TRBD1
CASRAGTGNSYEQYF
TGTGCCAGTAGAGCCGGGACAGGGAACTCCTACGAGCAGTACTTC
>TRBV28|TRBJ1-2|-|-
CASSPRSGGYTF
TGTGCCAGCAGTCCCCGCTCGGGGGGCTACACCTTC
>TRBV19|TRBJ1-2|-|-
CASSIGRAANYGYTF
TGTGCCAGTAGTATTGGGCGGGCGGCTAACTATGGCTACACCTTC